The 11 T cell receptor beta chains below were found in one sample sequenced in a study of cytomegalovirus exposure and HLA in healthy donors. 13 Jbeta primers and 60 Vbeta primers were used for the PCR. Method: immunoSEQ multiplex PCR; TCRdb's copy keeps in-frame clones and lacks some. Of 150,000 to 200,000 clones in the sample, around four fifths are singletons; the top ten hold about 2.1%. Sequencing was performed on PBMCs. These receptor sequences come from a woman between 18 and 29 years old in good health and CMV-seronegative.

The CDR3 region has the DNA TGTGCCACTTCCAGACTGGAGAATGAAAAACTGTTTTTT. This gives the protein CATSRLENEKLFF. The chain joins TRBV10-3 to TRBJ1-4; no definite D call. The CDR3 has 13 amino acids. CDR1 is ENHRY, CDR2 SYGVKD, per germline. V lost 10 bases and J lost 5, with 14 bases in between.

The rearrangement joins TRBV4-2 to TRBJ2-1, with a weak D call TRBD1 (6 bases). CDR1 and CDR2 from the germline V gene are LGHNA and YNFKEQ. Trimming removed 1 base at V and 3 bases at J, with 10 bases between. The CDR3 has 15 residues. The CDR3 DNA follows: TGTGCCAGCAGCCAAGCGCGGACAGACTACAATGAGCAGTTCTTC. Its translation: CASSQARTDYNEQFF.

The chain combines TRBV10-1 with TRBJ1-1; TRBD1 matches 7 bases. The V gene end was trimmed by 6 bases and the J gene end by 5 bases; junction bases not matched to a gene: 12. Looked up from germline, CDR1 is WNHNN and CDR2 is SYGVQD (reference sequence). The CDR3 is 15 amino acids. The CDR3: CASSPVRGLTTEAFF. In DNA form, the CDR3 reads TGCGCCAGCAGCCCAGTCAGGGGGTTGACGACTGAAGCTTTCTTT.

With respect to this clone: An end of the junction does not agree with germline; a read error may underlie this. V usage is TRBV7-9 and J usage is TRBJ1-5, with TRBD1 identical over 8 bases. The CDR3 has 15 amino acids. Germline values: CDR1 SEHNR, CDR2 FQNEAQ (reference sequence). CDR3 region: CSSSLVGQGDQPQHF. For the CDR3, the DNA is TGTTCCAGCAGCTTAGTAGGACAGGGTGATCAGCCCCAGCATTTT.

The chain combines TRBV28 with TRBJ2-7; TRBD1 agrees at 7 bases. Germline CDR1 and CDR2: MDHEN and SYDVKM. Trimming cost V 5 bases and J 3 bases; bases outside gene matches: 10. This CDR3 contains 15 residues. In nucleotides, the CDR3 is TGTGCCAGCAGTACCCTCGACAGGGTTATCTACGAGCAGTACTTC. Translation: CASSTLDRVIYEQYF.

The chain employs TRBV28 and TRBJ1-5; D perhaps matches TRBD1 (5 bases). The V gene lost 7 bases and the J gene lost 3 bases, with 19 bases spanning the gap. Germline V lookup: CDR1 MDHEN, CDR2 SYDVKM. This CDR3 comprises 16 residues. CDR3 sequence reads: CASKDRGGKDNQPQHF. CDR3 coding DNA: TGTGCCAGCAAGGATAGGGGAGGAAAGGACAATCAGCCCCAGCATTTT.

The table lists this clone with a count of one. The chain couples TRBV5-1 to TRBJ1-4, with 8 bases fitting TRBD1. CDR3 length equals 13 residues. Unmatched junction bases numbered 5, after V lost 5 bases and J lost 8 bases. Germline V gene lookup returns CDR1 SGHRS and CDR2 YFSETQ. The chain's CDR3 is CASRTGEAEKLFF. The CDR3 coding sequence is TGCGCCAGCAGGACAGGGGAGGCAGAAAAACTGTTTTTT.

The genes are TRBV5-1 and TRBJ1-1, with 9 bases aligning to TRBD1. The germline V gene has CDR1 SGHRS and CDR2 YFSETQ. This CDR3 comprises 14 residues. The trim removed 4 bases at V and 1 base at J, leaving 2 bases unmatched. CDR3 loop: CASSPQGANTEAFF. The CDR3 coding sequence is TGCGCCAGCAGCCCACAGGGGGCGAACACTGAAGCTTTCTTT.

The genes are TRBV7-3 and TRBJ2-6, with D possibly being TRBD2 (5 bases). Trimming stripped 5 bases from V and 2 bases from J, with 10 bases between. The germline gives CDR1 SGHTA, CDR2 FQGTGA. The CDR3 is made up of 15 amino acids. CDR3 region: CASSPTRAGANVLTF. DNA of the CDR3: TGTGCCAGCAGCCCAACTAGAGCTGGGGCCAACGTCCTGACTTTC.

This clone was recorded once. The V and J genes are TRBV5-1 and TRBJ2-6; D possibly corresponds to TRBD1 (6 bases). V was clipped by 1 base and J by 0 bases, with 8 bases between them. This CDR3 is built from 16 residues. CDR1 SGHRS and CDR2 YFSETQ come from the germline V gene. The CDR3 loop reads CASSLYRASGANVLTF. Here the CDR3 DNA reads TGCGCCAGCAGCTTGTACAGGGCCTCTGGGGCCAACGTCCTGACTTTC.

V and J are TRBV4-1 and TRBJ1-1; TRBD1 agrees at 9 bases. V lost 2 bases to trimming and J lost 4 bases; unmatched junction nucleotides: 5. Germline values: CDR1 MGHRA, CDR2 YSYEKL. The CDR3 covers 15 residues. The CDR3 loop reads CASSQRQGDGTEAFF. The CDR3 region has the DNA TGCGCCAGCAGCCAACGACAGGGGGACGGCACTGAAGCTTTCTTT.